The rows below give T cell receptor beta chains drawn from one sample of a study of T cell responses to AZD1222 COVID-19 vaccine. TCRdb's copy holds only in-frame clones and misses some; the assay was immunoSEQ multiplex PCR. The repertoire holds 80,000 to 100,000 clones, 75% to 95% seen once, with roughly 10% in the top ten. The specimen was peripheral blood, collected 28 days after the second AZD1222 dose. The receptors were sampled from an adult who received the AZD1222 COVID-19 vaccine. CDR3s include the opening cysteine and the closing phenylalanine or tryptophan. D genes are given only for firm matches. Not all rows give a size; the values are once, few, many and, for expanded clones, a class.

CASSLWDRSSYGYTF	TGTGCCAGCAGCTTGTGGGACAGAAGTAGCTATGGCTACACCTTC	TRBV5-4	TRBJ1-2	TRBD1	NA
CASSDRVTDTQYF	TGTGCCAGCAGTGACAGGGTAACAGATACGCAGTATTTT	TRBV2	TRBJ2-3	NA	NA
CASSLDRGSEAFF	TGTGCCAGCAGTCTAGACAGGGGTTCTGAAGCTTTCTTT	TRBV7-9	TRBJ1-1	TRBD1	NA
CASSRGVYNEQFF	TGTGCCAGCAGCCGGGGAGTCTACAATGAGCAGTTCTTC	TRBV7-8	TRBJ2-1	NA	NA
CASSWDREVAGELFF	TGCGCCAGCAGCTGGGACAGGGAAGTCGCCGGGGAGCTGTTTTTT	TRBV5-1	TRBJ2-2	TRBD1	NA
CASSQEPRGAGNEQFF	TGTGCCAGCAGCCAAGAACCCCGGGGAGCAGGCAATGAGCAGTTCTTC	TRBV3-1/TRBV3-2	TRBJ2-1	NA	NA
CASSPYRDDSPLHF	TGTGCCAGCTCACCTTACAGGGACGATTCACCCCTCCACTTT	TRBV18	TRBJ1-6	NA	once
CASSMGPTGRTDTQYF	TGTGCCAGTAGTATGGGACCGACAGGGCGCACAGATACGCAGTATTTT	TRBV19	TRBJ2-3	TRBD1	NA
CASTIGAAYGYTF	TGTGCCAGTACCATAGGGGCAGCCTATGGCTACACCTTC	TRBV19	TRBJ1-2	NA	NA
CASSLDRRNSPLHF	TGTGCCAGCTCACTTGACAGGAGAAATTCACCCCTCCACTTT	TRBV18	TRBJ1-6	NA	few
CASSLRLGTGHTGELFF	TGTGCCAGCAGCTTAAGGCTCGGGACAGGACACACCGGGGAGCTGTTTTTT	TRBV11-2	TRBJ2-2	TRBD1	NA
CASSVGTGHYEQYF	TGCGCCAGCAGCGTGGGGACAGGACATTACGAGCAGTACTTC	TRBV5-1	TRBJ2-7	TRBD1	NA
CATSDYRGLVGELFF	TGTGCCACCAGTGATTACAGGGGGCTGGTCGGGGAGCTGTTTTTT	TRBV24-1	TRBJ2-2	TRBD1	NA
CASSESWGYNSPLHF	TGCGCCAGCAGTGAGTCGTGGGGCTACAATTCACCCCTCCACTTT	TRBV10-2	TRBJ1-6	NA	NA
CASSSQRNGGPNEQFF	TGTGCCAGCAGTTCCCAGCGTAACGGAGGGCCCAATGAGCAGTTCTTC	TRBV28	TRBJ2-1	NA	NA
CATSRLPTSTEAFF	TGTGCCACCAGCAGACTACCAACAAGCACTGAAGCTTTCTTT	TRBV15	TRBJ1-1	NA	NA
CASSLATDTQYF	TGTGCCAGCAGCTTAGCTACAGATACGCAGTATTTT	TRBV7-2	TRBJ2-3	NA	NA
CASSNDRGRTEAFF	TGTGCCAGCAGCAACGACAGGGGTAGGACTGAAGCTTTCTTT	TRBV7-8	TRBJ1-1	TRBD1	NA
CASSPGLGQETQYF	TGTGCCAGCTCACCAGGGTTAGGGCAAGAGACCCAGTACTTC	TRBV18	TRBJ2-5	NA	NA
CAVTPTLNYGYTF	TGTGCCGTTACCCCCACCCTTAACTATGGCTACACCTTC	TRBV28	TRBJ1-2	NA	NA
CASSLFGGRKGYTF	TGTGCCAGCAGTTTATTCGGGGGGCGAAAGGGCTACACCTTC	TRBV28	TRBJ1-2	NA	NA
CASSIPDRGITDTQYF	TGTGCCAGTAGTATTCCGGACAGGGGTATCACAGATACGCAGTATTTT	TRBV19	TRBJ2-3	TRBD1	NA
CASSSNRGPGTEAFF	TGTGCCAGCAGCTCTAACAGGGGGCCGGGCACTGAAGCTTTCTTT	TRBV7-9	TRBJ1-1	TRBD1	NA
CASSLGGEPAYEQYF	TGTGCCAGCAGCTTAGGGGGTGAACCGGCCTACGAGCAGTACTTC	TRBV7-2	TRBJ2-7	NA	NA
CASSPPGLSNSPLHF	TGTGCCAGCAGCCCTCCAGGGCTCTCGAATTCACCCCTCCACTTT	TRBV3-1/TRBV3-2	TRBJ1-6	NA	NA
CAWSGIRNEQFF	TGTGCCTGGAGTGGAATTAGAAATGAGCAGTTCTTC	TRBV30	TRBJ2-1	NA	NA
CASSWGQGDQPQHF	TGTGCCAGCAGCTGGGGACAGGGCGATCAGCCCCAGCATTTT	TRBV7-9	TRBJ1-5	TRBD1	NA
CASPPRGLAPGELFF	TGTGCCAGCCCCCCTCGAGGACTAGCCCCCGGGGAGCTGTTTTTT	TRBV28	TRBJ2-2	TRBD2	NA
CASSSGENESREGYTF	TGCGCCAGCAGCTCGGGGGAAAACGAGTCCCGGGAGGGCTACACCTTC	TRBV5-1	TRBJ1-2	NA	NA
CASSYPVVSSGNTIYF	TGTGCCAGCAGCTACCCCGTAGTGAGCTCTGGAAACACCATATATTTT	TRBV5-5	TRBJ1-3	NA	NA
CASSAEADTQYF	TGCGCCAGCAGCGCGGAGGCAGATACGCAGTATTTT	TRBV5-1	TRBJ2-3	NA	NA
CASSLRGGSNQPQHF	TGCGCCAGCAGCTTGAGGGGAGGTAGCAATCAGCCCCAGCATTTT	TRBV5-1	TRBJ1-5	NA	once
CASSLEMARRGTEAFF	TGTGCCAGCAGCTTGGAGATGGCCCGACGGGGCACTGAAGCTTTCTTT	TRBV5-4	TRBJ1-1	NA	once
CASSWTSGSTDTQYF	TGTGCCAGCAGCTGGACTAGCGGAAGCACAGATACGCAGTATTTT	TRBV6-2/TRBV6-3	TRBJ2-3	TRBD2	NA
CASSPRLAGGDYEQYF	TGTGCCAGCTCCCCTCGACTAGCGGGGGGCGACTACGAGCAGTACTTC	TRBV18	TRBJ2-7	TRBD2	NA
CASSLTGPLYNEQFF	TGCGCCAGCAGCTTGACAGGGCCCCTCTACAATGAGCAGTTCTTC	TRBV5-1	TRBJ2-1	NA	NA
CASKGSGGRNTGELFF	TGTGCCAGCAAAGGGAGCGGGGGGCGGAACACCGGGGAGCTGTTTTTT	TRBV2	TRBJ2-2	TRBD2	NA
CASRAGTGVASPLHF	TGTGCCAGCAGGGCAGGGACAGGAGTGGCTTCACCCCTCCACTTT	TRBV7-2	TRBJ1-6	TRBD1	NA
CASSNRDYYEQYF	TGTGCCAGCAGCAACCGGGACTACTACGAGCAGTACTTC	TRBV5-4	TRBJ2-7	TRBD2	NA
CASSLYSGSGNTIYF	TGTGCCAGCAGTTTATACTCTGGCTCTGGAAACACCATATATTTT	TRBV27	TRBJ1-3	NA	NA
CASSLRDRGPGELFF	TGTGCCAGCAGTCTCCGGGACAGGGGGCCCGGGGAGCTGTTTTTT	TRBV11-2	TRBJ2-2	TRBD1	once
CASSLVAGDTGELFF	TGCGCCAGCAGCTTGGTTGCGGGGGACACCGGGGAGCTGTTTTTT	TRBV5-1	TRBJ2-2	TRBD2	NA
CASSIVGAGVGSPLHF	TGTGCCAGCAGCATCGTTGGGGCGGGGGTCGGTTCACCCCTCCACTTT	TRBV5-4	TRBJ1-6	NA	NA
CASSSGRGTNEKLFF	TGTGCCAGCAGCTCTGGACGGGGAACTAATGAAAAACTGTTTTTT	TRBV13	TRBJ1-4	NA	NA
CSVEYGGHGYTF	TGCAGCGTTGAGTATGGCGGCCATGGCTACACCTTC	TRBV29-1	TRBJ1-2	NA	NA
CASRGGELFF	TGTGCCAGCAGGGGTGGGGAGCTGTTTTTT	TRBV2	TRBJ2-2	NA	NA
CASSETWNSPLHF	TGTGCCAGTAGCGAGACCTGGAATTCACCCCTCCACTTT	TRBV19	TRBJ1-6	NA	NA
CAWSVPFSGFQPQHF	TGTGCCTGGAGTGTACCTTTTTCAGGGTTTCAGCCCCAGCATTTT	TRBV30	TRBJ1-5	NA	NA
CASSLLAAYEQYF	TGTGCCAGCAGCCTGCTGGCCGCCTACGAGCAGTACTTC	TRBV7-8	TRBJ2-7	NA	NA